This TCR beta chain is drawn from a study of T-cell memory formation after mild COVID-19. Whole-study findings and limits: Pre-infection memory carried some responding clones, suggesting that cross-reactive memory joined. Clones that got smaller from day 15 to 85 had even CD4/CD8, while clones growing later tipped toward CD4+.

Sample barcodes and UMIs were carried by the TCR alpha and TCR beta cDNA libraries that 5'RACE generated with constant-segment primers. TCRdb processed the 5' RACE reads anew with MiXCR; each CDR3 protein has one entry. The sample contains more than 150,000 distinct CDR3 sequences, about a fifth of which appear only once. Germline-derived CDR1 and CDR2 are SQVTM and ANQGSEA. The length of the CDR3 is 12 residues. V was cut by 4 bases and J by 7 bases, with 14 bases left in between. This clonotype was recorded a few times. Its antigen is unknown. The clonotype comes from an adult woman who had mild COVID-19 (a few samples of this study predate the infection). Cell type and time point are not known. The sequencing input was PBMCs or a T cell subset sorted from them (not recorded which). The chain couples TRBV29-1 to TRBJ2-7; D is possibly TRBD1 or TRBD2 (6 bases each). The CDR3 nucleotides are TGCAGCGTTGCGGACGGGGGCTGGGAGCAGTACTTC. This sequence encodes CSVADGGWEQYF.